A selection of T cell receptor beta chains follows, all from one sample in a study of CD8 T cells in Susac syndrome. TCRdb itself ran the immunoSEQ multiplex PCR reads through MiXCR, one entry per CDR3 protein. The data contain under 200,000 distinct CDR3 sequences, roughly 94% of them singletons. The sample was CD4+ T cells from PBMCs. The receptors stem from a human donor with Susac syndrome. Both conserved end residues are part of each CDR3. Fields, in order: clone size, V gene, D gene, J gene, CDR3 protein, CDR3 DNA. D genes are given only for firm matches. Clone size, where shown, is once, few, many, or a class for clones that have expanded.

clone size: -; V gene: TRBV29-1; D gene: TRBD2; J gene: TRBJ2-2; CDR3 protein: CSVETSRVHGELFF; CDR3 DNA: TGCAGCGTTGAGACTAGCAGGGTCCACGGGGAGCTGTTTTTT
clone size: -; V gene: TRBV4-3; D gene: TRBD1; J gene: TRBJ2-7; CDR3 protein: CASSYRTGGNYEQYF; CDR3 DNA: TGCGCCAGCAGCTATCGGACAGGGGGGAACTACGAGCAGTACTTC
clone size: -; V gene: TRBV19; D gene: TRBD2; J gene: TRBJ2-2; CDR3 protein: CASSDQGRDTPTGELFF; CDR3 DNA: TGTGCCAGTAGTGATCAAGGGAGGGATACCCCGACCGGGGAGCTGTTTTTT
clone size: -; V gene: TRBV7-9; D gene: TRBD1; J gene: TRBJ2-3; CDR3 protein: CASSLSHRGDTQYF; CDR3 DNA: TGTGCCAGCAGCTTATCGCACAGGGGGGATACGCAGTATTTT
clone size: -; V gene: TRBV9; D gene: -; J gene: TRBJ1-2; CDR3 protein: CASSVGGYSGYTF; CDR3 DNA: TGTGCCAGCAGCGTAGGAGGATACTCTGGCTACACCTTC
clone size: few; V gene: TRBV12-3/TRBV12-4; D gene: -; J gene: TRBJ1-1; CDR3 protein: CASSFSQGEAFF; CDR3 DNA: TGTGCCAGCAGTTTTTCCCAGGGCGAAGCTTTCTTT
clone size: -; V gene: TRBV5-4; D gene: TRBD2; J gene: TRBJ2-1; CDR3 protein: CASSSGTSAEQFF; CDR3 DNA: TGTGCCAGCAGCTCCGGGACTAGCGCCGAGCAGTTCTTC
clone size: -; V gene: TRBV2; D gene: -; J gene: TRBJ1-5; CDR3 protein: CASSEWNSSNQPQHF; CDR3 DNA: TGTGCCAGCAGTGAATGGAACAGTAGCAATCAGCCCCAGCATTTT
clone size: -; V gene: TRBV13; D gene: -; J gene: TRBJ2-7; CDR3 protein: CASSSGQQTYEQYF; CDR3 DNA: TGTGCCAGCAGCTCCGGACAGCAGACCTACGAGCAGTACTTC
clone size: few; V gene: TRBV4-2; D gene: -; J gene: TRBJ2-3; CDR3 protein: CASSPGGPSTDTQYF; CDR3 DNA: TGTGCCAGCAGCCCCGGGGGCCCTAGCACAGATACGCAGTATTTT
clone size: -; V gene: TRBV12-3/TRBV12-4; D gene: -; J gene: TRBJ1-2; CDR3 protein: CASSFSGQYGYTF; CDR3 DNA: TGTGCCAGCAGTTTCAGCGGGCAGTATGGCTACACCTTC
clone size: once; V gene: TRBV27; D gene: -; J gene: TRBJ1-2; CDR3 protein: CASSPQVGYGYTF; CDR3 DNA: TGTGCCAGCAGTCCCCAGGTTGGCTATGGCTACACCTTC
clone size: -; V gene: TRBV9; D gene: -; J gene: TRBJ1-3; CDR3 protein: CASNRESSGNTIYF; CDR3 DNA: TGTGCCAGCAACAGGGAGAGCTCTGGAAACACCATATATTTT
clone size: -; V gene: TRBV6-6; D gene: -; J gene: TRBJ1-2; CDR3 protein: CAVRDGGYGYTF; CDR3 DNA: TGTGCCGTACGGGACGGCGGCTATGGCTACACCTTC
clone size: -; V gene: TRBV25-1; D gene: -; J gene: TRBJ1-1; CDR3 protein: CASSELVSEAFF; CDR3 DNA: TGTGCCAGCAGTGAACTAGTTTCTGAAGCTTTCTTT
clone size: -; V gene: TRBV5-4; D gene: TRBD2; J gene: TRBJ2-1; CDR3 protein: CASSPGRDLTYNEQFF; CDR3 DNA: TGTGCCAGCAGTCCCGGGAGGGACTTAACCTACAATGAGCAGTTCTTC
clone size: -; V gene: TRBV18; D gene: TRBD1; J gene: TRBJ2-5; CDR3 protein: CASSPRTGGRTTYQETQYF; CDR3 DNA: TGTGCCAGCTCACCCCGGACAGGGGGCCGGACTACCTATCAAGAGACCCAGTACTTC
clone size: -; V gene: TRBV19; D gene: -; J gene: TRBJ1-1; CDR3 protein: CASSISSTGGTEAFF; CDR3 DNA: TGTGCCAGTAGTATCTCGTCAACGGGAGGCACTGAAGCTTTCTTT
clone size: -; V gene: TRBV12-3/TRBV12-4; D gene: -; J gene: TRBJ2-3; CDR3 protein: CASNPGGGDTQYF; CDR3 DNA: TGTGCCAGCAACCCCGGCGGAGGCGATACGCAGTATTTT
clone size: -; V gene: TRBV7-2; D gene: TRBD1; J gene: TRBJ2-7; CDR3 protein: CASSQSPGQGGEQYF; CDR3 DNA: TGTGCCAGCAGCCAGTCCCCGGGACAGGGAGGCGAGCAGTACTTC
clone size: -; V gene: TRBV24-1; D gene: TRBD2; J gene: TRBJ2-3; CDR3 protein: CATSGTTRGSDIDTQYF; CDR3 DNA: TGTGCCACCAGCGGGACTACTCGAGGGTCCGATATTGATACGCAGTATTTT
clone size: -; V gene: TRBV20-1; D gene: TRBD2; J gene: TRBJ2-5; CDR3 protein: CSARDPGGGVETQYF; CDR3 DNA: TGCAGTGCTAGAGATCCTGGGGGGGGAGTGGAGACCCAGTACTTC
clone size: -; V gene: TRBV6-2/TRBV6-3; D gene: -; J gene: TRBJ2-7; CDR3 protein: CASRHAYEQYF; CDR3 DNA: TGTGCCAGCAGACATGCCTACGAGCAGTACTTC
clone size: -; V gene: TRBV29-1; D gene: -; J gene: TRBJ1-1; CDR3 protein: CSVEEGPSPEAFF; CDR3 DNA: TGCAGCGTTGAAGAGGGCCCGTCGCCTGAAGCTTTCTTT
clone size: once; V gene: TRBV3-1; D gene: -; J gene: TRBJ1-1; CDR3 protein: CASSQDKDSEAFF; CDR3 DNA: TGTGCCAGCAGCCAAGATAAGGACTCTGAAGCTTTCTTT
clone size: -; V gene: TRBV7-9; D gene: TRBD2; J gene: TRBJ2-3; CDR3 protein: CASSPSGARTDTQYF; CDR3 DNA: TGTGCCAGCAGCCCTAGCGGGGCCCGCACAGATACGCAGTATTTT
clone size: -; V gene: TRBV20-1; D gene: -; J gene: TRBJ2-3; CDR3 protein: CSARVEWTSTDTQYF; CDR3 DNA: TGCAGTGCTAGAGTTGAGTGGACGAGCACAGATACGCAGTATTTT
clone size: -; V gene: TRBV6-1; D gene: -; J gene: TRBJ1-1; CDR3 protein: CASSSRGVGGSLNTEAFF; CDR3 DNA: TGTGCCAGCAGCAGCCGGGGGGTGGGCGGCAGCTTGAACACTGAAGCTTTCTTT